This T cell receptor beta chain was sequenced during a study of T cells expressing NK-cell markers. Study at large: Repertoire data for TCR beta were derived from sorted T cells (CD3+CD56+NKG2C+, CD3+CD56+NKG2C- and CD3+CD56-NKG2C+).

Overall study findings and caveats: These same clonotypes (in a few donors) also led the CD3+CD56-NKG2C+ fraction.

TCRdb reworked the 5' RACE reads into one entry per CDR3 protein, no DNA. This sample contains over 250,000 distinct CDR3 sequences. As to this clonotype: Its antigen is unknown.

The CDR3 spans 14 residues. Germline V gene sequence: CDR1 SGHTA, CDR2 FQGNSA. Input material: blood T cells: a sorted CD56 or NKG2C T cell subset, CD4+ or CD8+ T cells, or bulk PBMC T cells (not recorded which). The sequence came from a woman between 18 and 69 years old in good health. The V gene is TRBV7-2, the J gene TRBJ2-1; there is no DNA to check the TCRdb D call of TRBD1. CDR3 region: CASSRDWGWNEQFF.